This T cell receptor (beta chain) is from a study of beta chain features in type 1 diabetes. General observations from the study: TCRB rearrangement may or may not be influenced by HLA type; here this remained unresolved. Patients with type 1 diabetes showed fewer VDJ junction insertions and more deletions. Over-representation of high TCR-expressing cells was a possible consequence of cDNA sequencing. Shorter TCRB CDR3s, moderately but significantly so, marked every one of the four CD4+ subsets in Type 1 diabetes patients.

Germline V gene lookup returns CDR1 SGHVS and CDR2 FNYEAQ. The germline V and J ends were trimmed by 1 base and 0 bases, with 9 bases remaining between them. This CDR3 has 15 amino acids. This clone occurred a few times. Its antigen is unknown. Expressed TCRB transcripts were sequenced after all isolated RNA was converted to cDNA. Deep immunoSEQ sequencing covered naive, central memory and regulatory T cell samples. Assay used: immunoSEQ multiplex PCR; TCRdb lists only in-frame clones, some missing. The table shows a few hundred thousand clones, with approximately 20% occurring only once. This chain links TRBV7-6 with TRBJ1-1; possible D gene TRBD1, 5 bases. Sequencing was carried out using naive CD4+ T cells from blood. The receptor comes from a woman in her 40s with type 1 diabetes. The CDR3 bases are TGTGCCAGCAGCTTAGGACAGCCCTTGAACACTGAAGCTTTCTTT. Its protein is CASSLGQPLNTEAFF.